Shown below are 14 T cell receptor beta chains from a single sample sequenced in a study of shared clonotypes between healthy human individuals (dated by TCRdb to between 2020 and 2021). Library method: the immunoSEQ multiplex PCR assay. TCRdb took this table from immuneACCESS and kept in-frame rearrangements with V and J called. Such tables lack part of the clones; where checked against another copy, unresolved V genes explain under half of the gap, and the rest is unexplained. In all, the sample holds about 2 million clones, and roughly 94% of those were seen once. The ten biggest clones cover approximately 0.13% of the sample. Sequenced sample: naive CD4+ T cells sorted from blood. Per the publication, the cell subset or site label means: CD45RA+ positively selected. Receptor source: a man aged 18 to 29 in good health.

This chain links TRBV2 with TRBJ2-7, with TRBD1 as a possible D gene (5 bases). The V gene's germline CDR1 is SNHLY and CDR2 FYNNEI. Between the trimmed V and J ends, which lost 6 bases and 9 bases, there was a span of 15 bases. The CDR3 runs to 12 residues. CDR3 DNA: TGTGCCAGCAGGGACACACATCCCGGGCAGTACTTC. Its protein product is CASRDTHPGQYF.

The CDR3 sequence: CAISESGGQGISQPQHF. CDR3 in DNA: TGTGCCATCAGTGAGTCCGGAGGTCAGGGGATTTCTCAGCCCCAGCATTTT. The chain has TRBV10-3 and TRBJ1-5; maybe TRBD1 (6 bases). Germline loops: CDR1 ENHRY, CDR2 SYGVKD. This CDR3 has 17 amino acids. Trimming cost V 0 bases and J 6 bases, with 18 bases left between them.

The V call is TRBV6-1, the J call TRBJ2-7; D unresolved. The CDR3 runs 13 residues. Germline V gives CDR1 MNHNS, CDR2 SASEGT. V was shortened by 6 bases and J by 6 bases, with 15 bases between the two germline ends. In DNA form, the CDR3 reads TGTGCCAGCAGGAAAGCTGGGGTTCGCGAGCAGTACTTC. Its translation is CASRKAGVREQYF.

The chain is built from TRBV11-2 and TRBJ1-6; D not certain. Germline-derived CDR1 and CDR2 are SGHAT and FQNNGV. V lost 5 bases to trimming and J lost 0 bases, with 14 bases between them. The CDR3 runs to 17 residues. The CDR3 DNA sequence: TGTGCCAGCAGCGGACTGTCGGGGAGCTCCTATAATTCACCCCTCCACTTT. Translating it yields CASSGLSGSSYNSPLHF.

This rearrangement joins TRBV11-3 to TRBJ2-3; D uncertain. This CDR3 has 13 residues. Germline V CDR1 and CDR2: SGHNT, YENEEA. V was shortened by 0 bases and J by 4 bases, with 5 bases between the two germline ends. For the CDR3, the DNA is TGTGCCAGCAGCTTAGATCTGGCAGATACGCAGTATTTT. It yields the protein CASSLDLADTQYF. Drawing the rest from reference TRBV11-3 and TRBJ2-3, the complete variable domain is EAGVVQSPRYKIIEKKQPVAFWCNPISGHNTLYWYLQNLGQGPELLIRYENEEAVDDSQLPKDRFSAERLKGVDSTLKIQPAELGDSAVYLCASSLDLADTQYFGPGTRLTVL.

Here the CDR3 DNA reads TGTGCCTGGGGACAGGGAAAATTGAGCTCCTATAATTCACCCCTCCACTTT. Protein: CAWGQGKLSSYNSPLHF. This chain links TRBV30 with TRBJ1-6; 8 bases are shared with TRBD1. Germline V lookup: CDR1 GTSNPN, CDR2 SVGIG (reference sequence). V lost 5 bases and J lost 0; bases outside the gene matches: 9. The CDR3 has 17 residues.

The chain recombines TRBV2 with TRBJ2-5; 7 nucleotides agree with TRBD1. The CDR3 length is 12 residues. The junction had 2 bases not matched to a gene; V was cut back by 8 bases and J by 2 bases. CDR1 and CDR2 (germline): SNHLY, FYNNEI. The CDR3 bases are TGTGCCAGCCAGGGACAGCAAGAGACCCAGTACTTC. Amino acids: CASQGQQETQYF.

Turning to this clone: The junction departs from the called germline gene at one end, perhaps through a read error. The chain carries TRBV28 and TRBJ2-7; D gene uncertain. This CDR3 is built from 13 residues. Germline V gene lookup returns CDR1 MDHEN and CDR2 SYDVKM. For the CDR3, the DNA is TGTGCCAGCGTCACGGGTATTAGCTACGGGCAGTACTTC. It codes for CASVTGISYGQYF.

This clone turned up a few times. The V call is TRBV27, the J call TRBJ2-7, with D perhaps matching TRBD2 (7 bases). Trimming stripped 2 bases from V and 2 bases from J, with 16 bases between. CDR1 is MNHEY, CDR2 SMNVEV, per germline (reference sequence). The CDR3 has 16 amino acids. Here the CDR3 reads CASSLTGGGTPYEQYF. CDR3 DNA: TGTGCCAGCAGTTTAACCGGCGGGGGCACCCCCTACGAGCAGTACTTC.

In this sample, this clone turned up once. The chain has TRBV6-1 and TRBJ2-7, with D perhaps TRBD2 (5 bases). V was trimmed by 3 bases and J by 9 bases, leaving 15 bases between them. This CDR3 contains 13 residues. Germline V gives CDR1 MNHNS, CDR2 SASEGT. The CDR3 loop is CASSEASALGQYF. As DNA, the CDR3 is TGTGCCAGCAGTGAGGCAAGTGCACTAGGGCAGTACTTC.

The genes are TRBV9 and TRBJ2-1; no clear D gene. The CDR3 covers 12 residues. Trimming stripped 0 bases from V and 9 bases from J, with 7 bases between. Germline values: CDR1 SGDLS, CDR2 YYNGEE. This CDR3 is CASSVGGPEQFF. The CDR3 nucleotides read TGTGCCAGCAGCGTAGGTGGGCCTGAGCAGTTCTTC.

The chain links TRBV30 to TRBJ2-7, with 9 bases lining up with TRBD2. Trimming took 3 bases from V and 6 from J; bases not matched to a gene: 12. The CDR3 is 15 amino acids. Looked up from germline, CDR1 is GTSNPN and CDR2 is SVGIG (reference sequence). The CDR3 DNA reads as TGTGCCTGGAGCGTTTTTAGGCTAGCGGGGACCGAGCAGTACTTC. Translating it yields CAWSVFRLAGTEQYF.

This clone has just one count. This chain joins TRBV4-3 and TRBJ2-3; D not certain. Germline-derived CDR1 and CDR2 are LGHNA and YSLEER. Trimming left V 2 bases short and J 2 bases short, with 17 bases between. This CDR3 has 17 amino acids. CDR3 protein: CASSQRSRPETTDTQYF. The CDR3 DNA follows: TGCGCCAGCAGCCAAAGGAGTCGTCCAGAAACCACAGATACGCAGTATTTT.

V usage is TRBV5-1 and J usage is TRBJ2-3; D may be TRBD2 (6 bases). Germline V gene lookup returns CDR1 SGHRS and CDR2 YFSETQ. The CDR3 covers 15 residues. The V end lost 1 base, the J end lost 2 bases, and 11 bases lay between the germline ends. CDR3 protein: CASSLIGGVTDTQYF. CDR3 nucleotides: TGCGCCAGCAGCTTGATCGGGGGTGTCACAGATACGCAGTATTTT.